The source of this T cell receptor beta chain is a study of cytomegalovirus exposure and HLA in healthy donors. Turning to this clone: Antigen unknown.

Germline V gene sequence: CDR1 SNHLY, CDR2 FYNNEI. Trimming took 4 bases from V and 4 from J, leaving 16 bases between them. CDR3 length: 15 amino acids. PCR amplification relied on 60 Vbeta primers (plus 13 Jbeta primers). The data were produced by immunoSEQ multiplex PCR, yet TCRdb's version contains in-frame clones alone and is incomplete. The sample shows around 180,000 clones, about 90% of them seen only once. Overall study results and limits: Being productive about 90% or about 30% of the time was typical of most TCR beta V segments in an earlier analysis.

The rearrangement links TRBV2 to TRBJ1-2, with a tentative D call TRBD1 (6 bases). This receptor was identified in a girl under two years old in good health and CMV-seronegative. The sequenced sample was PBMCs. This chain's CDR3 is CASSGKVGQRYGYTF. CDR3 in DNA: TGTGCCAGCAGTGGAAAGGTCGGACAGCGCTATGGCTACACCTTC.